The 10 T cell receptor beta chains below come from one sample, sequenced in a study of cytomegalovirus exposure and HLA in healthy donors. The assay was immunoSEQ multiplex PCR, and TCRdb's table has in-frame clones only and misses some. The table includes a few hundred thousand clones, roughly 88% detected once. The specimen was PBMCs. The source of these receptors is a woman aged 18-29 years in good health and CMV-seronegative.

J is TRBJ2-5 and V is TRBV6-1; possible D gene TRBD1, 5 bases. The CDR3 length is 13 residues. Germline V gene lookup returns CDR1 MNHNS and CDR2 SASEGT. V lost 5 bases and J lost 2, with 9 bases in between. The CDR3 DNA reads TGTGCCAGCAGTACGACAGAGCAAGAGACCCAGTACTTC. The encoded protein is CASSTTEQETQYF.

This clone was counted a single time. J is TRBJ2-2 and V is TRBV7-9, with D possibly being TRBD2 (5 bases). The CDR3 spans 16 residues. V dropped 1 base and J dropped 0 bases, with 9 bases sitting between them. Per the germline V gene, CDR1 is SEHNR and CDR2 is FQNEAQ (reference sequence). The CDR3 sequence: CASSLDRGTNTGELFF. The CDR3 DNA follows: TGTGCCAGCAGCTTAGATCGGGGAACGAACACCGGGGAGCTGTTTTTT.

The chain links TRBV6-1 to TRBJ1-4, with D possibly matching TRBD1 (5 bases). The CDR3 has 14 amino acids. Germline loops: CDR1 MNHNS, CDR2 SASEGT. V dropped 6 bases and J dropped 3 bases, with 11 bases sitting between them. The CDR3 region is CASRLDTANEKLFF. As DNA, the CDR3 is TGTGCCAGCAGGTTGGACACGGCTAATGAAAAACTGTTTTTT.

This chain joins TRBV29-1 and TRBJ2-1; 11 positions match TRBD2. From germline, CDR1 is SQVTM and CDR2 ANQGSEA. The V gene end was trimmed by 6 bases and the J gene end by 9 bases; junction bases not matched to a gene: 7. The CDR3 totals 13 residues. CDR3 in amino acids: CSVQTSGKGEQFF. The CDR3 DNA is TGCAGCGTGCAGACTAGCGGGAAAGGTGAGCAGTTCTTC.

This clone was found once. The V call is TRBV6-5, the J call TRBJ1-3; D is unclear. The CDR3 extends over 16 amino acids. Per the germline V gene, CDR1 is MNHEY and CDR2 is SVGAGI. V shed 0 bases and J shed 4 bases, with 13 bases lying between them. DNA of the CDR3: TGTGCCAGCAGTTACTCGAGTAGCGGCACCGGAAACACCATATATTTT. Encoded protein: CASSYSSSGTGNTIYF.

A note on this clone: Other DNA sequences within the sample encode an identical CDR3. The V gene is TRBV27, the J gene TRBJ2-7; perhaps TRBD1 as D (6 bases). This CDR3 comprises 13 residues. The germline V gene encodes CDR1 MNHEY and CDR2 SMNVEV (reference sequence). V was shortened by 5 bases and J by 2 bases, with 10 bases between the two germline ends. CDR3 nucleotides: TGTGCCAGCAGTCTTCAGGGGACCTACGAGCAGTACTTC. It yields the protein CASSLQGTYEQYF.

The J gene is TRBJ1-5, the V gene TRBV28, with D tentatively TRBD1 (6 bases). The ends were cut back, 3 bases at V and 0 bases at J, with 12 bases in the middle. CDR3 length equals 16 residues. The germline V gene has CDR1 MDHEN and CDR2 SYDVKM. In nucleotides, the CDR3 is TGTGCCAGCAGTTTGGGGGCAGCGTATAGCAATCAGCCCCAGCATTTT. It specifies CASSLGAAYSNQPQHF. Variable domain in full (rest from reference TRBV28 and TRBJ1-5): DVKVTQSSRYLVKRTGEKVFLECVQDMDHENMFWYRQDPGLGLRLIYFSYDVKMKEKGDIPEGYSVSREKKERFSLILESASTNQTSMYLCASSLGAAYSNQPQHFGDGTRLSIL.

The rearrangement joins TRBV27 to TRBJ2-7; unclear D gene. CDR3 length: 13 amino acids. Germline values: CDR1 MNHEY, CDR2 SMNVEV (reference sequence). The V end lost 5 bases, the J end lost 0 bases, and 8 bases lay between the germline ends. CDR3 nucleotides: TGTGCCAGCAGTCCGACAATCTCCTACGAGCAGTACTTC. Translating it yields CASSPTISYEQYF.

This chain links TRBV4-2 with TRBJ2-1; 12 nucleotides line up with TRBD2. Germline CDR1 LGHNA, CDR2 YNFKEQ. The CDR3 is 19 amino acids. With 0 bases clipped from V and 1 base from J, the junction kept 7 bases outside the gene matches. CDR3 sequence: CASSQDPLAGGTSYNEQFF. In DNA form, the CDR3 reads TGTGCCAGCAGCCAAGATCCCCTAGCGGGAGGGACTTCCTACAATGAGCAGTTCTTC.

Written as DNA, the CDR3 is TGTGCCACCAGCAGACAAACGGCGACAGGGGATGGCTACACCTTC. Protein: CATSRQTATGDGYTF. The V and J genes are TRBV15 and TRBJ1-2; 8 nucleotides match TRBD1. Germline V gene data show CDR1 as LNHNV and CDR2 as YYDKDF (reference sequence). V lost 2 bases, J lost 6 bases, and 8 bases stayed unmatched. The CDR3 runs 15 residues.